The entry below describes one TCR beta chain. The antigen is unknown. Libraries for TCR beta were made by quantitative 5'-RACE with molecular barcodes. TCRdb itself ran the 5' RACE reads through MiXCR, one entry per CDR3 protein. The table shows some 300,000 distinct CDR3 sequences, with less than 25% occurring only once. This record belongs to a study of CD8 T cells in ankylosing spondylitis. Study-wide findings and caveats: Before this, some motif variants had been reported in reactive arthritis synovial fluid and blood. Disease-associated clones were reportedly significantly overrepresented in matched ankylosing spondylitis synovial fluid.

The V and J ends lost 3 bases and 7 bases, in that order; junction bases with no gene match: 5. Germline lookup yields CDR1 DFQATT and CDR2 SNEGSKA (reference sequence). The CDR3 totals 13 residues. This chain connects TRBV20-1 to TRBJ1-4, with TRBD1 matching over 7 bases. Material: blood, either unsorted or a sorted T cell fraction (not recorded which). This TCR came from a female donor with ankylosing spondylitis or in good health (not recorded which). The CDR3 here is CSASRGRTEKLFF. The CDR3 region has the DNA TGCAGTGCTAGTAGGGGGCGAACTGAAAAACTGTTTTTT.